This T cell receptor beta chain is drawn from a study of OX40 agonist ivuxolimab in advanced cancers. Data came from immunoSEQ multiplex PCR; TCRdb stores just in-frame clones and leaves some out. The table has fewer than 100,000 clones, about 94% seen once. V dropped 0 bases and J dropped 0 bases, with 4 bases sitting between them. The CDR3 loop spans 14 amino acids. The germline CDR1 and CDR2 sequences are PRHDT and FYEKMQ (reference sequence). This TCR was sampled from an adult with an advanced solid tumor such as melanoma, head and neck, liver or kidney cancer. The chain combines TRBV13 with TRBJ2-3, with D uncertain. Material: CD4+ or CD8+ T cells sorted from blood, obtained in a trial of the OX40 agonist ivuxolimab. The CDR3 bases are TGTGCCAGCAGCTTAGGCGGTAGCACAGATACGCAGTATTTT. It encodes CASSLGGSTDTQYF.